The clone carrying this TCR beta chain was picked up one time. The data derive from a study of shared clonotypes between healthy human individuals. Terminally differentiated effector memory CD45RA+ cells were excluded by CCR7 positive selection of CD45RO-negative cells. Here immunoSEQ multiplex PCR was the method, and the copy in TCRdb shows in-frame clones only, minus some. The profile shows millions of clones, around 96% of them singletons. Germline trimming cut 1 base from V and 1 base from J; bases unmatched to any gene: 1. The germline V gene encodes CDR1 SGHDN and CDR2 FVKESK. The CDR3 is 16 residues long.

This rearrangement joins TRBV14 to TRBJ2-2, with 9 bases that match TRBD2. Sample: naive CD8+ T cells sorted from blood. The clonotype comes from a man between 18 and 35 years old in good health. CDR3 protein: CASSQGLAENTGELFF. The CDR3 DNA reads TGTGCCAGCAGCCAAGGACTAGCGGAGAACACCGGGGAGCTGTTTTTT.